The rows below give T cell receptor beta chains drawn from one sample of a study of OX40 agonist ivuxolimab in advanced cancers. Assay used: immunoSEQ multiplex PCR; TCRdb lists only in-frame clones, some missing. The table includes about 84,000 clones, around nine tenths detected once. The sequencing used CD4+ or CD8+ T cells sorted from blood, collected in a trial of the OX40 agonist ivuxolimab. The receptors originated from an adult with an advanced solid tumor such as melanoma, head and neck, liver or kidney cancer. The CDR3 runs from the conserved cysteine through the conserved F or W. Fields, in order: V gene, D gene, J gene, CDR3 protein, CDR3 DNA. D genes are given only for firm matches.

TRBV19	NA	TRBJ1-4	CASSIYGPTGAEKLFF	TGTGCCAGTAGTATATACGGACCAACGGGGGCGGAAAAACTGTTTTTT
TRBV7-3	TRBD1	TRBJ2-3	CAITSRTGRGTDTQYF	TGTGCCATAACCAGCCGGACAGGGCGAGGCACAGATACGCAGTATTTT
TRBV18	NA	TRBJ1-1	CASSPTEGNTEAFF	TGTGCCAGCTCACCTACCGAGGGGAACACTGAAGCTTTCTTT
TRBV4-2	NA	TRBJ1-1	CASSQETVNTEAFF	TGTGCCAGCAGCCAAGAAACGGTGAACACTGAAGCTTTCTTT
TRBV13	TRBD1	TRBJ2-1	CASSPRTGSYNEQFF	TGTGCCAGCAGCCCGAGGACAGGGTCCTACAATGAGCAGTTCTTC
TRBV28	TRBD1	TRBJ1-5	CASSFVGGAFNQPQHF	TGTGCCAGCAGTTTTGTAGGGGGCGCGTTTAATCAGCCCCAGCATTTT
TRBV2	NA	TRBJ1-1	CASRGPGTLNTEAFF	TGTGCCAGCAGGGGTCCCGGGACATTGAACACTGAAGCTTTCTTT
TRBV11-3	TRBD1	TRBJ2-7	CASSLGQGASYEQYF	TGTGCCAGCAGCTTAGGACAGGGGGCCTCCTACGAGCAGTACTTC
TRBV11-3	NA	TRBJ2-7	CASSLVRRGPHEQYF	TGTGCCAGCAGCTTAGTTCGGCGGGGACCCCACGAGCAGTACTTC
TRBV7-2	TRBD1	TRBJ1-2	CASRAGTAYGYTF	TGTGCCAGCAGGGCTGGGACAGCCTATGGCTACACCTTC